This T cell receptor (beta chain) was observed in a study of T cells in Graves' hyperthyroidism and ophthalmopathy. This clonotype occurred once. Authors of the study amplified TCR beta CDR3 regions from RNA transcripts. The TCR CDR3 first-round RT-PCR relied on the HTBI primer set. TCRdb independently ran MiXCR on the multiplex PCR reads; one entry per CDR3 protein. In the table there are hundreds of thousands of distinct CDR3 sequences, nearly 45% of which are singletons. Orbital computed tomography, thyroid ultrasound, serum thyroxine and TRAb, and clinical symptoms together informed the diagnoses. The germline gives CDR1 WSHSY, CDR2 SAAADI. This CDR3 contains 15 residues. The V end lost 4 bases, the J end lost 0 bases, and 12 bases lay between the germline ends.

The sample consisted of peripheral blood or thyroid tissue (not recorded which). This clonotype originated in an adult man with Graves' disease, either hyperthyroidism or ophthalmopathy (not recorded which). The V and J genes are TRBV10-2 and TRBJ1-1, with D possibly being TRBD1 (5 bases). The CDR3 coding sequence is TGCGCCAGCAGTGCTCGTGGGGCGGTGAACACTGAAGCTTTCTTT. It codes for CASSARGAVNTEAFF.